This TCR beta chain originates from a study of blood T cell repertoires in COVID-19 (dated by TCRdb to the early 2020s). Study-level background: Samples from collaborators originated in the United States, Italy and Spain and spanned both the acute and convalescent phases of COVID-19. The prospective study material was composed of cDNA or gDNA derived from T cells, B-cell-depleted T cells, or PBMCs. Deeply sampled blood TCRbeta repertoires from subjects exposed to, actively infected with, or recovered from COVID-19 were included in the dataset. Where available, HLA class I and class II types were taken from metadata supplied by the sample provider and were not determined by assay-based typing. Samples came from the ongoing ImmuneRACE study (first 160 participants) plus 1,254 subjects from 6 global collaborators. The sample metadata nearly always contained a de-identified subject ID, COVID-19 status, age in years and sex. The repertoires were released in a freely available public database intended as a resource for research on the immune response to SARS-CoV-2.

In Seattle, one collaborating source enrolled patients while the infection was active and tracked those patients longitudinally over the course of disease. The collaborating institutions used their own protocols to collect whole blood in K2EDTA tubes. Collaborator samples were shipped for TCRbeta analysis as frozen whole blood, isolated PBMCs, or DNA extracted from either sample type. The immunoSEQ Assay, a bias-controlled multiplex PCR, was used to amplify TCRbeta CDR3 regions from genomic DNA. As for how the authors treated the data: Nucleated cell counts per sample were estimated from amplification of reference gene primers within the assay. Sequence reads were collapsed and filtered to measure the absolute abundance of every unique TCRbeta CDR3 rearrangement. Productive Simpson clonality was computed per sample as the square root of Simpson's diversity index over productive rearrangements. TCRdb stores this immuneACCESS table with in-frame sequences only. Part of the clones is absent; in the studies checked, under half of the shortfall reflects unresolved V genes, and no reason is known for the rest. D and trimming come from the DNA, and the V and J calls and clone size come from that table. The sample records 55,000 to 70,000 clones, nearly 90% of which are singletons. The ten largest clones take up approximately 3.6% of the sample.

The paper's findings and limits, for the study overall: The quantity of clinical and demographic metadata differed by source and by participant and was supplied without curation.

The CDR3 goes from the cysteine to the phenylalanine over 15 residues. This entry keeps only the CDR3 DNA: 45 bases, framed from base 1. The germline V gene gives CDR1 as SGHRS and CDR2 as YFSETQ. Between the V and J ends, shortened by 0 bases and 4 bases respectively, the junction contains 12 bases. Turning to this clone: What antigen it recognizes has not been identified. No much larger clone exists at a distance of one base, and base qualities are not known.

This sequence originates from a woman aged 45-65 years with COVID-19, enrolled during active disease. In this chain, TRBV5-1 is recombined with TRBJ2-3, and perhaps TRBD1 as D gene, on 5 matching bases. The sequencing input was peripheral blood. The CDR3 protein is CASSLEDMASDTQYF. The DNA reads as follows: TGCGCCAGCAGCTTGGAGGACATGGCGTCAGATACGCAGTATTTT.